Shown below are 25 T cell receptor beta chains from a single sample sequenced in a study of T cells in Graves' hyperthyroidism and ophthalmopathy. Template material for amplifying TCR beta CDR3 regions consisted of RNA transcripts. The TCR CDR3 first-round RT-PCR relied on the HTBI primer set. TCRdb analysed the multiplex PCR reads with MiXCR anew, one entry per CDR3 protein. The table lists over 700,000 distinct CDR3 sequences, more than 30% of them singletons. The specimen sequenced was blood. These TCRs come from a man aged 18 to 29 with Graves' hyperthyroidism.

This clonotype was seen ten or more times. V gene TRBV5-5 combines with J gene TRBJ2-7, with TRBD1 matching 7 bases. In germline, CDR1 is SGHKS, CDR2 YYEKEE (reference sequence). Germline trimming cut 0 bases from V and 3 bases from J; bases unmatched to any gene: 3. The CDR3 loop spans 14 amino acids. In DNA form, the CDR3 reads TGTGCCAGCAGCTTGGCGGCAGGGGGCTACGAGCAGTACTTC. Translating gives CASSLAAGGYEQYF.

This clonotype was observed at least ten times. This chain connects TRBV2 to TRBJ2-5; 10 bases are shared with TRBD1. The CDR3 extends over 14 amino acids. From germline, CDR1 is SNHLY and CDR2 FYNNEI. Trimming at V came to 6 bases and at J to 4 bases, leaving 5 bases not matched to a gene. CDR3 nucleotide sequence: TGTGCCAGCAGGAGGGGACAGGGGATAGAGACCCAGTACTTC. It specifies CASRRGQGIETQYF.

V is TRBV11-1 and J is TRBJ2-5; weak D call: TRBD1 (6 bases). Trimming took 6 bases from V and 5 from J, leaving 19 bases between them. Germline lookup yields CDR1 SGHAT and CDR2 FQDESV (reference sequence). This CDR3 contains 15 residues. Here the CDR3 DNA reads TGTGCCAGCAGTTACTCTAGCAGGGGAAGGGAGACCCAGTACTTC. Its translation: CASSYSSRGRETQYF.

V gene TRBV25-1 combines with J gene TRBJ1-2, with unresolved D. Trimming removed 4 bases from V and 3 bases from J, with 12 bases in between. Germline assignment: CDR1 MGHDK and CDR2 SYGVNS. CDR3 size: 14 residues. The CDR3 coding sequence is TGTGCCAGCAGTGGCCTCCGAAGGGACTATGGCTACACCTTC. The encoded protein is CASSGLRRDYGYTF.

The chain carries TRBV2 and TRBJ2-2; perhaps TRBD1 as D (7 bases). The V end lost 3 bases, the J end lost 4 bases, and 12 bases lay between the germline ends. The CDR3 sequence is 15 residues long. Germline CDR1 is SNHLY and CDR2 is FYNNEI. The CDR3, as DNA: TGTGCCAGCAGTGATTGGCAGGGGGGCACCGGGGAGCTGTTTTTT. This translates into CASSDWQGGTGELFF.

A word on this clonotype: Sequence at one end of the junction differs from germline and may be a read error. Written as DNA, the CDR3 is TGCGCCAGCAGCCGGGACAGGGGCGAGCAGCACTTC. Translating it yields CASSRDRGEQHF. The rearrangement links TRBV7-9 to TRBJ2-7; 10 bases are shared with TRBD1. CDR1 SEHNR and CDR2 FQNEAQ come from the germline V gene (reference sequence). The CDR3 totals 12 residues.

The chain uses TRBV7-8 and TRBJ2-3; 9 nucleotides match TRBD2. Germline V lookup: CDR1 SGHVS, CDR2 FQNEAQ. The CDR3 has 17 amino acids. The ends lost 1 base at V and 1 base at J; junction bases unmatched: 6. In nucleotides, the CDR3 is TGTGCCAGCAGCTTAGGGATAGCGGGAGTGGGCACAGATACGCAGTATTTT. Translation gives CASSLGIAGVGTDTQYF.

The chain uses TRBV25-1 and TRBJ2-7; TRBD2 matches 8 bases. Germline V CDR1 and CDR2: MGHDK, SYGVNS. Trimming cost V 4 bases and J 2 bases; bases outside gene matches: 4. CDR3 size: 14 residues. For the CDR3, the DNA is TGTGCCAGCAGTGCCGATAGCGGGACCTACGAGCAGTACTTC. It is translated as CASSADSGTYEQYF.

This clonotype was detected ten times or more. The V call is TRBV2, the J call TRBJ2-7; 8 bases agree with TRBD1. V lost 8 bases to trimming and J lost 0 bases; unmatched junction nucleotides: 3. The CDR3 consists of 13 residues. Germline loops: CDR1 SNHLY, CDR2 FYNNEI. The CDR3 DNA sequence: TGTGCCAGCGCGGGACAGGTCTCCTACGAGCAGTACTTC. Amino acid sequence: CASAGQVSYEQYF.

This clonotype came up many times. This chain links TRBV7-9 with TRBJ1-4, with no clear D. Germline V gene data show CDR1 as SEHNR and CDR2 as FQNEAQ (reference sequence). The germline V and J ends were trimmed by 9 bases and 6 bases, with 14 bases remaining between them. There are 13 residues in the CDR3. The CDR3: CASSPTRDEKLFF. DNA for the CDR3: TGTGCCAGTTCACCGACCCGGGATGAAAAACTGTTTTTT.

This sequence joins TRBV2 and TRBJ2-7; D may be TRBD1 (6 bases). V lost 11 bases and J 0 bases, leaving 20 bases between the germline ends. The CDR3 runs 15 residues. CDR1 and CDR2 (germline): SNHLY, FYNNEI. CDR3: CACLGRDTSSYEQYF. CDR3 nucleotide sequence: TGTGCCTGCCTCGGCCGGGACACCAGCTCCTACGAGCAGTACTTC.

The table lists this clonotype with a few counts. The V gene is TRBV20-1, the J gene TRBJ1-1; a possible D gene is TRBD1 (5 bases). Germline V gene sequence: CDR1 DFQATT, CDR2 SNEGSKA (reference sequence). The CDR3 runs 14 residues. Trimming shortened V by 5 bases and J by 5 bases, and 18 bases separated the two germline ends. CDR3 in DNA: TGCAGTGCTTCCAGAGGTGGGGGGAAGACTGAAGCTTTCTTT. Translated, it gives CSASRGGGKTEAFF.

This clonotype was detected many times. The chain combines TRBV15 with TRBJ1-5; D unclear. The CDR3 contains 14 residues. Germline V lookup: CDR1 LNHNV, CDR2 YYDKDF (reference sequence). Trimming left V 0 bases short and J 4 bases short, with 7 bases between. CDR3 DNA sequence: TGTGCCACCAGCAGAGAGGCAGTAAATCAGCCCCAGCATTTT. It codes for CATSREAVNQPQHF.

This clonotype showed up many times. The chain joins TRBV14 to TRBJ2-6; 10 nucleotides match TRBD2. Trimming at V came to 5 bases and at J to 0 bases, leaving 7 bases not matched to a gene. Germline V lookup: CDR1 SGHDN, CDR2 FVKESK. The CDR3 totals 18 residues. Here the CDR3 DNA reads TGTGCCAGCAGCGGGCTAGCGGGAGTGAGCTCTGGGGCCAACGTCCTGACTTTC. It specifies CASSGLAGVSSGANVLTF. Full variable domain (rest looked up from reference TRBV14 and TRBJ2-6): EAGVTQFPSHSVIEKGQTVTLRCDPISGHDNLYWYRRVMGKEIKFLLHFVKESKQDESGMPNNRFLAERTGGTYSTLKVQPAELEDSGVYFCASSGLAGVSSGANVLTFGAGSRLTVL.

The chain couples TRBV14 to TRBJ2-7; D uncertain. V was pared by 1 base and J by 1 base, with 11 bases between. The CDR3 has 15 residues. Germline CDR1 reads SGHDN; CDR2 reads FVKESK. CDR3 nucleotide sequence: TGTGCCAGCAGCCAAGCGGCCAGGAAGTCCTACGAGCAGTACTTC. Amino acids: CASSQAARKSYEQYF.

This clonotype has just a few counts. The chain is built from TRBV4-3 and TRBJ1-4; unclear D gene. Germline V gives CDR1 LGHNA, CDR2 YSLEER. The CDR3 consists of 15 residues. V shed 3 bases and J shed 2 bases, with 10 bases lying between them. CDR3: CASSQLDGTNEKLFF. For the CDR3, the DNA is TGCGCCAGCAGCCAGTTGGACGGGACTAATGAAAAACTGTTTTTT.

This clonotype was observed a few times. The V and J genes are TRBV29-1 and TRBJ2-1; no clear D. CDR3 length equals 10 residues. Germline CDR1 is SQVTM and CDR2 is ANQGSEA. V shed 7 bases and J shed 7 bases, with 8 bases lying between them. The CDR3 here is CSATGNEQFF. The CDR3 nucleotides read TGCAGCGCAACGGGTAATGAGCAGTTCTTC.

The chain recombines TRBV10-3 with TRBJ1-2; maybe TRBD1 (6 bases). Germline V gene lookup returns CDR1 ENHRY and CDR2 SYGVKD. Trimming took off 10 bases at V and 9 bases at J, with 15 bases between the two ends. The CDR3 length is 11 residues. The chain's CDR3 is CASTKGGSYTF. CDR3 DNA sequence: TGTGCCAGCACCAAAGGGGGGAGCTACACCTTC.

Concerning this clonotype itself: One end of the junction does not line up with germline, which may come from a read error. The CDR3, as DNA: TGTGCCAGCAGGACCGGGAGGGATTCACCCCACCACTTT. This translates into CASRTGRDSPHHF. V and J are TRBV12-3 or TRBV12-4 and TRBJ1-6; D is undetermined. The CDR3 is made up of 13 amino acids.

The J gene is TRBJ2-7, the V gene TRBV5-4; TRBD1 aligns across 7 bases. J gave up 5 bases and V 5 bases, and 10 bases lay outside the gene matches. Germline CDR1 and CDR2: SGHNT and YYREEE (reference sequence). The CDR3 consists of 14 residues. The CDR3 sequence: CASRKQGWLDEQYF. CDR3 sequence (DNA): TGTGCCAGCAGGAAACAGGGGTGGCTGGACGAGCAGTACTTC.

V gene TRBV12-3 or TRBV12-4 combines with J gene TRBJ1-1; unclear D gene. V dropped 6 bases and J dropped 7 bases, with 12 bases sitting between them. The CDR3 loop spans 12 amino acids. CDR3 in amino acids: CASSPEGSEAFF. The CDR3 DNA reads TGTGCCAGCAGCCCGGAGGGCAGTGAAGCTTTCTTT.

This clonotype has a count of ten or more. CDR3 DNA: TGTGCCAGCAGTTACCCGGGCAGGGATAATTCACCCCTCCACTTT. It translates to CASSYPGRDNSPLHF. The chain employs TRBV6-6 and TRBJ1-6, with D tentatively TRBD1 (5 bases). V was cut by 2 bases and J by 5 bases, with 10 bases left in between. The CDR3 consists of 15 residues. The germline gives CDR1 MNHNY, CDR2 SVGAGI (reference sequence).

The J gene is TRBJ2-3, the V gene TRBV11-2, with no clear D. The CDR3 contains 12 residues. CDR1 and CDR2 (germline): SGHAT, FQNNGV. Trimming removed 4 bases from V and 2 bases from J, with 4 bases in between. The CDR3 sequence is CASSWNTDTQYF. The CDR3 DNA reads TGTGCCAGCAGCTGGAACACAGATACGCAGTATTTT.

Only one count was recorded for this clonotype. The chain employs TRBV15 and TRBJ1-5, with a tentative D call TRBD1 (6 bases). The V gene's germline CDR1 is LNHNV and CDR2 YYDKDF (reference sequence). This CDR3 has 15 amino acids. Trimming took off 4 bases at V and 2 bases at J, with 12 bases between the two ends. In nucleotides, the CDR3 is TGTGCCACCAGCATCGATGGGGGCGGCAATCAGCCCCAGCATTTT. Protein product: CATSIDGGGNQPQHF.

The sample holds many counts of this clonotype. V is TRBV7-6 and J is TRBJ2-2, with D perhaps matching TRBD1 or TRBD2 (5 bases each). Germline CDR1 reads SGHVS; CDR2 reads FNYEAQ. V lost 1 base to trimming and J lost 5 bases, with 11 bases between them. The CDR3 has 15 residues. The chain's CDR3 is CASSLGSGGTGELFF. In DNA form, the CDR3 reads TGTGCCAGCAGCTTAGGCAGTGGGGGTACCGGGGAGCTGTTTTTT.